Given below is one TCR beta chain in context. The antigen remains unidentified. This specimen comes from a study of cytomegalovirus exposure and HLA in healthy donors. The assay was immunoSEQ multiplex PCR, and TCRdb's table has in-frame clones only and misses some. The sample holds 160,000 or so clones, approximately 87% seen once. The CDR3 spans 15 residues. The V gene end was trimmed by 1 base and the J gene end by 6 bases; junction bases not matched to a gene: 6. Germline-derived CDR1 and CDR2 are SGHTA and FQGNSA. Points from the study as a whole: Altogether, 164 TCR beta chains were recorded as cytomegalovirus-associated. In vitro confirmation showed three CMV-associated chains to be CMV antigen specific.

The sequence was collected from a woman in her twenties or thirties in good health and CMV-seronegative. Sequenced material: PBMCs. The V call is TRBV7-2, the J call TRBJ1-2, with TRBD1 matching 9 bases. CDR3 DNA sequence: TGTGCCAGCAGCTTAGGGCGACAGGGGGTCGATGGCTACACCTTC. As protein: CASSLGRQGVDGYTF.